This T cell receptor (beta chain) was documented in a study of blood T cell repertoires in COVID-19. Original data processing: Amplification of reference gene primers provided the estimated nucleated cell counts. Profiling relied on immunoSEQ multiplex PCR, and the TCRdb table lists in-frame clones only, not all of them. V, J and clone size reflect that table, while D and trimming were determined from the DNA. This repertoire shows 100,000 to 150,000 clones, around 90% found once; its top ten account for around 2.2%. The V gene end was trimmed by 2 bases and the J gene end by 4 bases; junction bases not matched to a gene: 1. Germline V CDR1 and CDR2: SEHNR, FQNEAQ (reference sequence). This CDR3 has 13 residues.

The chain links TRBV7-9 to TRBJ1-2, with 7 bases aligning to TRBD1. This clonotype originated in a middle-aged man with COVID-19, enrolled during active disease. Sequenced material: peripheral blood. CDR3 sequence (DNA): TGTGCCAGCAGCTTAAGGGACAGCTATGGCTACACCTTC. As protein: CASSLRDSYGYTF.